The rows below give T cell receptor beta chains drawn from one sample of a study of type 1 regulatory T cells. Which antigens these TCRs recognize remains unknown. From the reads, TCRdb called clonotypes with MiXCR, one entry per CDR3 protein. This table has about 68,000 distinct CDR3 sequences, about 69% appearing once. Sequencing input: cultured T cells, either the whole culture or a sorted T cell fraction (not recorded which). These receptors all stem from a human donor in good health. The CDR3 runs from the conserved cysteine through the conserved F or W. The D gene is left open where the match is weak. Some rows mark clone size as missing; the rest say once, few, many or name a class of expanded clone.

>TRBD2|TRBV18|.|TRBJ2-3
CASSPPSGRAADTQYF
TGTGCCAGCTCACCACCAAGCGGGAGGGCCGCAGATACGCAGTATTTT
>TRBD2|TRBV20-1|.|TRBJ2-1
CSATNPSGSFNEQFF
TGCAGTGCTACCAACCCTAGCGGGAGTTTCAATGAGCAGTTCTTC
>TRBD2|TRBV29-1|.|TRBJ2-1
CSVFLAGTSIRNEQFF
TGCAGCGTATTCCTAGCGGGAACGTCCATACGGAATGAGCAGTTCTTC
>.|TRBV25-1|.|TRBJ1-6
CASSGATLSNSPLHF
TGTGCCAGCAGTGGTGCCACACTATCAAATTCACCCCTCCACTTT
>.|TRBV27|.|TRBJ2-2
CASRDADPFIGELFF
TGTGCCAGCCGGGACGCGGACCCATTCATAGGGGAGCTGTTTTTT
>.|TRBV5-1|few|TRBJ2-7
CASSSARGSDSYEQYF
TGCGCCAGCAGCTCGGCCCGAGGTAGCGACTCCTACGAGCAGTACTTC
>.|TRBV12-3/TRBV12-4|many|TRBJ2-5
CASSGHGETQYF
TGTGCCAGCAGTGGACATGGGGAGACCCAGTACTTC
>TRBD2|TRBV6-2/TRBV6-3|.|TRBJ2-7
CASSWGTSGSPYEQYF
TGTGCCAGCAGTTGGGGGACTAGCGGGTCACCCTACGAGCAGTACTTC
>.|TRBV20-1|.|TRBJ2-3
CSASSDRDTSTDTQYF
TGCAGTGCTAGTTCGGACCGGGACACTAGCACAGATACGCAGTATTTT
>.|TRBV20-1|.|TRBJ2-7
CSARAGAGDEEYF
TGCAGTGCTAGAGCCGGGGCAGGGGACGAGGAGTACTTC
>.|TRBV20-1|.|TRBJ2-7
CSARLETTGTGEQYF
TGCAGTGCTCGCCTTGAAACTACCGGGACGGGCGAGCAGTACTTC
>.|TRBV29-1|few|TRBJ2-5
CSVEDLETQYF
TGCAGCGTTGAAGATCTAGAGACCCAGTACTTC
>.|TRBV12-3/TRBV12-4|.|TRBJ1-1
CASSSTGDTNHAFF
TGTGCCAGCAGTTCCACCGGGGACACTAACCATGCTTTCTTT
>.|TRBV7-8|.|TRBJ2-2
CASSLLGGSTGGELFF
TGTGCCAGCAGCTTATTGGGGGGGAGCACAGGGGGGGAGCTGTTTTTT
>.|TRBV7-9|few|TRBJ2-7
CAIQASESSYEQYF
TGTGCCATCCAAGCGTCGGAAAGTTCCTACGAGCAGTACTTC
>.|TRBV29-1|.|TRBJ2-3
CSVAGGRQGRTDTQYF
TGCAGCGTTGCAGGAGGGCGGCAGGGAAGAACAGATACGCAGTATTTT
>TRBD2|TRBV28|.|TRBJ2-1
CASSTSSSGIPPRPEQFF
TGTGCCAGTAGTACCTCGTCTAGCGGGATACCCCCCCGTCCAGAGCAGTTCTTC
>.|TRBV4-1|.|TRBJ2-1
CASSQARVGSYNEQFF
TGCGCCAGCAGCCAAGCACGGGTAGGATCCTACAATGAGCAGTTCTTC
>.|TRBV20-1|.|TRBJ2-5
CSARHEYQETQYF
TGCAGTGCTAGGCACGAGTACCAAGAGACCCAGTACTTC
>.|TRBV13|.|TRBJ2-2
CASSPPSDPGELFF
TGTGCCAGCAGCCCCCCTAGCGACCCCGGGGAGCTGTTTTTT
>.|TRBV20-1|.|TRBJ1-1
CSGNRVGGNTEAFF
TGCAGTGGTAACAGGGTCGGGGGGAACACTGAAGCTTTCTTT
>.|TRBV21-1|.|TRBJ2-1
CASSKAVLAGGRGSYNEQFF
TGTGCCAGCAGCAAAGCGGTACTAGCGGGAGGGCGGGGTTCCTACAATGAGCAGTTCTTC
>TRBD1|TRBV12-3/TRBV12-4|.|TRBJ1-2
CASSLIMGTGGTYGYTF
TGTGCCAGCAGTTTAATAATGGGGACAGGGGGCACCTATGGCTACACCTTC
>.|TRBV27|few|TRBJ1-2
CASSVTGNYGYTF
TGTGCCAGCAGTGTAACAGGCAACTATGGCTACACCTTC
>.|TRBV4-3|.|TRBJ2-3
CASSQDLAPDTQYF
TGCGCCAGCAGCCAAGATCTCGCGCCAGATACGCAGTATTTT
>.|TRBV24-1|.|TRBJ2-1
CATSGEFGGDEQFF
TGTGCCACCAGTGGAGAGTTCGGGGGCGATGAGCAGTTCTTC
>.|TRBV12-3/TRBV12-4|.|TRBJ2-5
CASSGDSGGETQYF
TGTGCCAGCAGTGGGGACTCCGGGGGAGAGACCCAGTACTTC
>.|TRBV7-2|.|TRBJ1-4
CASSPVGGSNEKLFF
TGTGCCAGCAGCCCGGTGGGGGGATCAAATGAAAAACTGTTTTTT
>.|TRBV20-1|once|TRBJ1-1
CSARDPSTEAFF
TGCAGTGCTAGAGATCCGTCCACTGAAGCTTTCTTT
>TRBD2|TRBV24-1|few|TRBJ2-2
CATSDLAGTTATGELFF
TGTGCCACCAGTGACTTAGCGGGAACGACGGCCACCGGGGAGCTGTTTTTT
>TRBD1|TRBV27|few|TRBJ1-1
CASSWDREATEAFF
TGTGCCAGCAGTTGGGACAGGGAGGCAACTGAAGCTTTCTTT
>TRBD2|TRBV27|few|TRBJ2-1
CASVKREGQNNEQFF
TGTGCCAGCGTTAAGCGGGAGGGCCAGAACAATGAGCAGTTCTTC
>TRBD1|TRBV24-1|few|TRBJ2-1
CATSDSGQGSDEQFF
TGTGCCACCAGTGATTCGGGACAGGGGAGCGATGAGCAGTTCTTC
>.|TRBV28|.|TRBJ1-1
CASSLPGPDTEAFF
TGTGCCAGCAGTTTACCGGGGCCGGACACTGAAGCTTTCTTT
>.|TRBV7-2|.|TRBJ2-2
CASSLPSRPRELFF
TGTGCCAGCAGCTTACCTTCCCGGCCCAGGGAGCTGTTTTTT
>TRBD2|TRBV18|.|TRBJ2-2
CASSRDSGAEELFF
TGTGCCAGCTCACGGGATAGCGGGGCCGAGGAGCTGTTTTTT
>.|TRBV6-2/TRBV6-3|.|TRBJ2-6
CASSLQTSGANVLTF
TGTGCCAGCAGTTTACAGACCTCTGGGGCCAACGTCCTGACTTTC
>.|TRBV7-9|.|TRBJ2-7
CASSSFYEQYF
TGTGCCAGCAGCTCCTTTTACGAGCAGTACTTC
>.|TRBV20-1|.|TRBJ1-2
CSASDNRGHGYTF
TGCAGTGCTAGCGACAACCGTGGGCATGGCTACACCTTC
>.|TRBV12-3/TRBV12-4|.|TRBJ2-1
CASSWGHSDNEQFF
TGTGCCAGCAGTTGGGGACATTCCGACAATGAGCAGTTCTTC
>.|TRBV7-9|.|TRBJ1-2
CASSFGTAQEGYTF
TGTGCCAGCAGCTTTGGGACGGCGCAGGAGGGCTACACCTTC
>TRBD2|TRBV20-1|.|TRBJ2-1
CSARAWGRAGNEQFF
TGCAGTGCTAGAGCCTGGGGGAGGGCCGGTAATGAGCAGTTCTTC
>.|TRBV6-1|.|TRBJ1-1
CASSEGATLNTEAFF
TGTGCCAGCAGTGAAGGAGCCACCTTGAACACTGAAGCTTTCTTT
>.|TRBV6-1|.|TRBJ2-1
CASSEVWLTAYNEQFF
TGTGCCAGCAGTGAAGTTTGGCTAACCGCCTACAATGAGCAGTTCTTC
>.|TRBV18|.|TRBJ1-3
CASSQGTAAGNTIYF
TGTGCCAGCTCACAGGGAACGGCAGCTGGAAACACCATATATTTT
>.|TRBV20-1|.|TRBJ1-1
CSALGPTEAFF
TGCAGTGCGTTGGGGCCCACTGAAGCTTTCTTT
>.|TRBV7-2|few|TRBJ2-7
CASSSGGVSYEQYF
TGTGCCAGCAGCTCGGGCGGGGTTTCCTACGAGCAGTACTTC
>.|TRBV4-1|.|TRBJ1-3
CASSHPQGVRNTIYF
TGCGCCAGCAGCCACCCCCAAGGGGTCAGAAACACCATATATTTT
>TRBD2|TRBV10-2|.|TRBJ2-1
CASSDVRGGRSEQFF
TGCGCCAGCAGTGACGTCCGGGGAGGGCGCAGTGAGCAGTTCTTC
>.|TRBV6-5|.|TRBJ2-3
CASSYSAPDTQYF
TGTGCCAGCAGTTACTCCGCCCCAGATACGCAGTATTTT
>.|TRBV7-8|.|TRBJ2-5
CASSQVRPGGGETQYF
TGTGCCAGCAGCCAAGTCCGGCCAGGGGGAGGGGAGACCCAGTACTTC
>.|TRBV4-1|.|TRBJ1-3
CASSQDGGGAQTRVTIYF
TGCGCCAGCAGCCAAGATGGAGGTGGGGCACAAACGAGGGTCACCATATATTTT
>.|TRBV4-1|.|TRBJ2-2
CASSQDFLALNTGELFF
TGCGCCAGCAGCCAAGATTTCCTAGCGCTGAACACCGGGGAGCTGTTTTTT
>.|TRBV20-1|.|TRBJ2-5
CSASPSTWPETQYF
TGCAGTGCTAGTCCTAGCACGTGGCCAGAGACCCAGTACTTC
>TRBD1|TRBV29-1|.|TRBJ2-5
CSVESITGGFETQYF
TGCAGCGTTGAATCGATAACAGGGGGGTTTGAGACCCAGTACTTC